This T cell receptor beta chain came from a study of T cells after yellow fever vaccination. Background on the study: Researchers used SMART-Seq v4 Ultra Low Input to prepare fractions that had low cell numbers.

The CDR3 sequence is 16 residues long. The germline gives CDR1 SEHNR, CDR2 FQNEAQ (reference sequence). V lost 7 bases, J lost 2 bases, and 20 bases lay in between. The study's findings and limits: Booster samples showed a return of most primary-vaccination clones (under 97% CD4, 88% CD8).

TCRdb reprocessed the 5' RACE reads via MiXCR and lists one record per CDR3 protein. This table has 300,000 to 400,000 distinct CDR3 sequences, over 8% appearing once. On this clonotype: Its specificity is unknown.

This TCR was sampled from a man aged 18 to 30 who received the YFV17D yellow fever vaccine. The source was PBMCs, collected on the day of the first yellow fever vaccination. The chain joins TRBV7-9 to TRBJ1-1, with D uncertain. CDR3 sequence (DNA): TGTGCCAGCACCCCCGGCGGGCAGCTGAGTAACACTGAAGCTTTCTTT. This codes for CASTPGGQLSNTEAFF. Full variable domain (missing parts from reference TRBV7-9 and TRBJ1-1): DTGVSQNPRHKITKRGQNVTFRCDPISEHNRLYWYRQTLGQGPEFLTYFQNEAQLEKSRLLSDRFSAERPKGSFSTLEIQRTEQGDSAMYLCASTPGGQLSNTEAFFGQGTRLTVV.